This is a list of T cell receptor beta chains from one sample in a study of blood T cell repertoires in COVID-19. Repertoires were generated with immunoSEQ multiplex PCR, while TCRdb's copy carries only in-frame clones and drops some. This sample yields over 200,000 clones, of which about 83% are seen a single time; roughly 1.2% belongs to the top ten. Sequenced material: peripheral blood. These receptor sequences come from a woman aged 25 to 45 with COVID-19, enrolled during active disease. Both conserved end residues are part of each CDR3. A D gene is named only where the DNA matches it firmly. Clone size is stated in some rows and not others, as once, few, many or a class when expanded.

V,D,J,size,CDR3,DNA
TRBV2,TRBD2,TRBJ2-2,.,CASKGTSGHTGELFF,TGTGCCAGCAAAGGGACTAGCGGACACACCGGGGAGCTGTTTTTT
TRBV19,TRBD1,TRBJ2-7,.,CASNPRTGEQYF,TGTGCCAGTAATCCCCGGACAGGCGAGCAGTACTTC
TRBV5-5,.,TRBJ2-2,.,CASSLGALGGELFF,TGTGCCAGCAGCCTGGGAGCGTTAGGCGGGGAGCTGTTTTTT
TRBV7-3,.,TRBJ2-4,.,CASSLNGIWGDIQYF,TGTGCCAGCAGCTTAAATGGTATTTGGGGGGACATTCAGTACTTC
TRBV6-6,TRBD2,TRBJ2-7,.,CASSLIVAGGDYEQYF,TGTGCCAGCAGTTTGATCGTAGCGGGAGGGGACTACGAGCAGTACTTC
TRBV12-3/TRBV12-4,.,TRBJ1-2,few,CASIDQGSYGYTF,TGTGCCAGCATCGATCAGGGGTCCTATGGCTACACCTTC
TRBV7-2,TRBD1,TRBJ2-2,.,CASSLLPGAGGDTGELFF,TGTGCCAGCAGCTTACTTCCCGGGGCAGGGGGCGACACCGGGGAGCTGTTTTTT
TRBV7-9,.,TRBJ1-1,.,CASSHGPSGRGEAFF,TGTGCCAGCAGCCATGGGCCATCAGGAAGGGGGGAAGCTTTCTTT
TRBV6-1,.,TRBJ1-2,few,CASSDVGRDGYTF,TGTGCCAGCAGTGACGTGGGGCGAGATGGCTACACCTTC
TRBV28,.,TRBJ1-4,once,CASSLRLTNEKLFF,TGTGCCAGCAGTCTACGGTTAACTAATGAAAAACTGTTTTTT
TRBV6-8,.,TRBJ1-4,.,CASSSTDTSFSTNEKLFF,TGTGCCAGCAGTTCCACGGACACCTCATTTTCAACTAATGAAAAACTGTTTTTT
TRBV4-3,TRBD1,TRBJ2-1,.,CASSQGPGGLGNEQFF,TGCGCCAGCAGCCAAGGCCCAGGGGGCCTGGGCAATGAGCAGTTCTTC
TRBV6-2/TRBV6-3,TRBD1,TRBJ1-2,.,CASSIRDRVGYGYTF,TGTGCCAGCAGTATCCGGGACAGGGTTGGCTATGGCTACACCTTC
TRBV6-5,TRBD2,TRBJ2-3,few,CASSYSGRGSTDTQYF,TGTGCCAGCAGTTATAGCGGGAGGGGTAGCACAGATACGCAGTATTTT
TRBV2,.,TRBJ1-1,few,CASTYQGGNTEAFF,TGTGCCAGCACTTACCAAGGGGGGAACACTGAAGCTTTCTTT
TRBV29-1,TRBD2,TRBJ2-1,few,CSAVDFETVTGGDEQFF,TGCAGCGCCGTGGACTTTGAGACAGTGACCGGGGGGGATGAGCAGTTCTTC
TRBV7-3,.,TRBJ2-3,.,CASSLGQPSTDTQYF,TGTGCCAGCAGCTTAGGACAGCCCTCCACAGATACGCAGTATTTT
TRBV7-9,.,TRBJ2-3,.,CASSQTSSTDTQYF,TGTGCCAGCAGCCAAACATCCAGTACAGATACGCAGTATTTT
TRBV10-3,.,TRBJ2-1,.,CAISVFAGRNNEQFF,TGTGCCATCAGTGTCTTCGCGGGCAGGAACAATGAGCAGTTCTTC
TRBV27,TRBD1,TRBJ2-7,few,CASSLQGANYEQYF,TGTGCCAGCAGTTTACAGGGGGCGAACTACGAGCAGTACTTC
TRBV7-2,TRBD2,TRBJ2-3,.,CASSLDGGGSTDTQYF,TGTGCCAGCAGCTTAGACGGGGGGGGTAGCACAGATACGCAGTATTTT